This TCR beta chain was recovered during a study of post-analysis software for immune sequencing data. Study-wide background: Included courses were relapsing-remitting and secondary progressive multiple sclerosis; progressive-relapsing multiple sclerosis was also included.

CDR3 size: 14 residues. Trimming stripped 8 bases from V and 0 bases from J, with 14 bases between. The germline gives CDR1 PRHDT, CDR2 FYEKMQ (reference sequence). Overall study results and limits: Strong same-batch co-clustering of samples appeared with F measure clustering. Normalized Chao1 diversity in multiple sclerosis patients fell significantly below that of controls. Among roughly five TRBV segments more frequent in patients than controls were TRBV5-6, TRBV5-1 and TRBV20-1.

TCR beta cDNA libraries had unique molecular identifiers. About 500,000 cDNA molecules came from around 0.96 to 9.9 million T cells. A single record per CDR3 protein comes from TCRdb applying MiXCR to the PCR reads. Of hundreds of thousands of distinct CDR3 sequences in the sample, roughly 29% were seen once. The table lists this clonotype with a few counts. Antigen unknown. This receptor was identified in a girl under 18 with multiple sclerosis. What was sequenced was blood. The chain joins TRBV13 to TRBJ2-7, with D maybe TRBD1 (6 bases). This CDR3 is CASGTLKSSYEQYF. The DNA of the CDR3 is TGTGCCAGCGGGACATTAAAAAGCTCCTACGAGCAGTACTTC.